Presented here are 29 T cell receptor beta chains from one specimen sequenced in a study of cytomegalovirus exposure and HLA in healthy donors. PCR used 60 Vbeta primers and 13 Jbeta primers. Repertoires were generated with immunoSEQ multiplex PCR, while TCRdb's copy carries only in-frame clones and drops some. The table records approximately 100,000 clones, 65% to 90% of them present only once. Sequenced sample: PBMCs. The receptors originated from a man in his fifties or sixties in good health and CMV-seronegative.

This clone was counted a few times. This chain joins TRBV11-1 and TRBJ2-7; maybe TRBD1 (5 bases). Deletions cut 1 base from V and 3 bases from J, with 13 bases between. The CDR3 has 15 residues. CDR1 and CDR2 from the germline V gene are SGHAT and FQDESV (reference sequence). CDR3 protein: CASSLEGQTVYEQYF. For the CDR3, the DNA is TGTGCCAGCAGCTTAGAGGGGCAGACAGTCTACGAGCAGTACTTC.

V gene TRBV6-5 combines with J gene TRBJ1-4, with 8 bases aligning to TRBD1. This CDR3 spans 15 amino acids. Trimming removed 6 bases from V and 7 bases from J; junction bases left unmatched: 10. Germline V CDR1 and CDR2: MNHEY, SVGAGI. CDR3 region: CASRSYDRGVEKLFF. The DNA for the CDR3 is TGTGCCAGCAGAAGTTACGACAGGGGAGTTGAAAAACTGTTTTTT.

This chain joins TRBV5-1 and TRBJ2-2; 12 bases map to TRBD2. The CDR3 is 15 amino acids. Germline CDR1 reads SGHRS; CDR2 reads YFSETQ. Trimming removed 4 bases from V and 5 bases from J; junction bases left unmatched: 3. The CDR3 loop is CASSITSGGTGELFF. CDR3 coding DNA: TGCGCCAGCAGCATAACTAGCGGGGGGACCGGGGAGCTGTTTTTT.

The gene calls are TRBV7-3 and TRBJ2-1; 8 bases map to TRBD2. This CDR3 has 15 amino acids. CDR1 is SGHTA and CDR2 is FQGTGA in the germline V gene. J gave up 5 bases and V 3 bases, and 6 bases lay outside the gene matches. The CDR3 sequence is CASSFGGANNNEQFF. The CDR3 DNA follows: TGTGCCAGCAGCTTCGGGGGGGCGAATAACAATGAGCAGTTCTTC.

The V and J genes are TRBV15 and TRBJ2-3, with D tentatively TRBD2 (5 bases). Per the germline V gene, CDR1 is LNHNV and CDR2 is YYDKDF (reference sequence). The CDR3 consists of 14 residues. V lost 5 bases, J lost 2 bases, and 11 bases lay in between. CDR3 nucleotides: TGTGCCACCAGCGACCTAGCTATCACAGATACGCAGTATTTT. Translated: CATSDLAITDTQYF.

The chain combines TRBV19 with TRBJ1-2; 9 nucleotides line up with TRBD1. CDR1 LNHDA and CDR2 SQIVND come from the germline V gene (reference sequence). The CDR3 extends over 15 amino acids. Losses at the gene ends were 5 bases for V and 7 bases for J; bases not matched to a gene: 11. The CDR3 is CASSDPGQGSGGYTF. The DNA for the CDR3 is TGTGCCAGTAGTGATCCGGGACAGGGATCCGGTGGCTACACCTTC.

CDR3 region: CASSYVLDRGKTQYF. The CDR3 nucleotides are TGTGCCAGCAGTTACGTCCTGGACAGGGGGAAGACCCAGTACTTC. This chain links TRBV2 with TRBJ2-5; 10 bases are a match to TRBD1. After removal of 5 bases from V and 6 bases from J, the junction contained 9 bases not matched to a gene. CDR3 size: 15 residues. Germline CDR1 is SNHLY and CDR2 is FYNNEI.

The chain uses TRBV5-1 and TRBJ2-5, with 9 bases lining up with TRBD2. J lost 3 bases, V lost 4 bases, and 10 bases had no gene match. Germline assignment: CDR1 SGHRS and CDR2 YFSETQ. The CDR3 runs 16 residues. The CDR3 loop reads CASSPSRTSDKETQYF. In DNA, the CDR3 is TGCGCCAGCAGCCCTAGTAGGACTAGCGACAAAGAGACCCAGTACTTC.

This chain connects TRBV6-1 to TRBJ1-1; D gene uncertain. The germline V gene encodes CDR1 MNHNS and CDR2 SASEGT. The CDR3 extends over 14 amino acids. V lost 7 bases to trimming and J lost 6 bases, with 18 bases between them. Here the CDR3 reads CASTGTTLTSEAFF. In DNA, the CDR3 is TGTGCCAGCACCGGAACGACACTTACCTCTGAAGCTTTCTTT.

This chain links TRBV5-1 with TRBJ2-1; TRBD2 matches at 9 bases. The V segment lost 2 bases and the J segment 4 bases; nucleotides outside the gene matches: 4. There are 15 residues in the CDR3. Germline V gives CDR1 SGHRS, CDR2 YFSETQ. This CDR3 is CASSLKRGVYNEQFF. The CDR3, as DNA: TGCGCCAGCAGCTTAAAGCGGGGGGTTTACAATGAGCAGTTCTTC.

This CDR3 is CASSPTTGGGGANVLTF. In DNA, the CDR3 is TGTGCCAGCAGCCCGACCACGGGGGGGGGTGGGGCCAACGTCCTGACTTTC. The chain links TRBV11-2 to TRBJ2-6; TRBD2 agrees at 8 bases. This CDR3 region has 17 residues. J gave up 3 bases and V 5 bases, and 9 bases lay outside the gene matches. Germline assignment: CDR1 SGHAT and CDR2 FQNNGV.

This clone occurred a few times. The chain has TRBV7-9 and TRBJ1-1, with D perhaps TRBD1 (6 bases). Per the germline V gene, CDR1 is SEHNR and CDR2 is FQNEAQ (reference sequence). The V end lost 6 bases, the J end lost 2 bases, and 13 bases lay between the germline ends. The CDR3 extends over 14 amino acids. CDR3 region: CASRPTGPNTEAFF. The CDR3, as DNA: TGTGCCAGCAGACCCACAGGGCCCAACACTGAAGCTTTCTTT. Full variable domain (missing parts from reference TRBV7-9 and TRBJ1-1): DTGVSQNPRHKITKRGQNVTFRCDPISEHNRLYWYRQTLGQGPEFLTYFQNEAQLEKSRLLSDRFSAERPKGSFSTLEIQRTEQGDSAMYLCASRPTGPNTEAFFGQGTRLTVV.

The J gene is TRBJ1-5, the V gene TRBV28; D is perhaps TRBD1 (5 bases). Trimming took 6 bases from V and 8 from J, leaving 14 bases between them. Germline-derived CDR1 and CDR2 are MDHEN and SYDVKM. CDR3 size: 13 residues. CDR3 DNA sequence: TGTGCCAGCAGGGGGACGAGGAGGGAGCCCCAGCATTTT. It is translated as CASRGTRREPQHF. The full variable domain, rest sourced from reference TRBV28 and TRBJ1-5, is DVKVTQSSRYLVKRTGEKVFLECVQDMDHENMFWYRQDPGLGLRLIYFSYDVKMKEKGDIPEGYSVSREKKERFSLILESASTNQTSMYLCASRGTRREPQHFGDGTRLSIL.

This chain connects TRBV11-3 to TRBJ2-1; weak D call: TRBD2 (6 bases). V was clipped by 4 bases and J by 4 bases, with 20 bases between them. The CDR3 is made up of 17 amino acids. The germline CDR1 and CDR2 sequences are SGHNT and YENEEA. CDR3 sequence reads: CASSSTAGRIRYNEQFF. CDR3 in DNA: TGTGCCAGCAGCTCCACGGCAGGGAGGATACGGTACAATGAGCAGTTCTTC.

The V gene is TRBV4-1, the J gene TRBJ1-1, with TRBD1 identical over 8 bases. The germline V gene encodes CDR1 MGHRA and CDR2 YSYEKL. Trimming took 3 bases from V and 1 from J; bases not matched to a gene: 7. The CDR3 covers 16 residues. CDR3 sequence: CASSQGTGLSNTEAFF. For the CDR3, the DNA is TGCGCCAGCAGCCAGGGGACAGGCCTCTCGAACACTGAAGCTTTCTTT.

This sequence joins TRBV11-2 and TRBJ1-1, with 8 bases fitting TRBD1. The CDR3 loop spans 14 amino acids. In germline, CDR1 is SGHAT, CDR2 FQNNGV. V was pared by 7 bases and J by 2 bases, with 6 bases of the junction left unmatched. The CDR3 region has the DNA TGTGCCAGCACCCTCGACAGGGGTAACACTGAAGCTTTCTTT. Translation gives CASTLDRGNTEAFF.

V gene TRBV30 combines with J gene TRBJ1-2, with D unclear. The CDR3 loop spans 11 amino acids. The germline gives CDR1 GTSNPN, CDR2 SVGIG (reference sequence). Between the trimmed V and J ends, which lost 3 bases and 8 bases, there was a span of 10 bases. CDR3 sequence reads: CAWSQAGGYTF. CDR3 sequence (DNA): TGTGCCTGGAGCCAGGCTGGGGGCTACACCTTC.

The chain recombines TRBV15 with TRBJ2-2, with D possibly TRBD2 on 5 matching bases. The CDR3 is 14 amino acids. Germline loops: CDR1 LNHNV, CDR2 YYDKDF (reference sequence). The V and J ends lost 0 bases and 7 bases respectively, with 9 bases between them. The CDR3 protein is CATSRDFAGGELFF. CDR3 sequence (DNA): TGTGCCACCAGCAGAGATTTCGCGGGCGGGGAGCTGTTTTTT.

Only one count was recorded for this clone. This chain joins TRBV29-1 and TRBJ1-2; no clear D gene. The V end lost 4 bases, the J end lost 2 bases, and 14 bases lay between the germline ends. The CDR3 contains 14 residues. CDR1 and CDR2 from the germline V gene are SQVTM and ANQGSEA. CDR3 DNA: TGCAGCGTTGGAAGCCCAACAGTGAACTATGGCTACACCTTC. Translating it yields CSVGSPTVNYGYTF.

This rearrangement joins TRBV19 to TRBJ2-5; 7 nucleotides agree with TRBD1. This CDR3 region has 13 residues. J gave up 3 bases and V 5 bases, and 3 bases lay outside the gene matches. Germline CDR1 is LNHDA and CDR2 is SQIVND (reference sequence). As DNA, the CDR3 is TGTGCCAGTAGTTATGACAGGGAAGAGACCCAGTACTTC. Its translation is CASSYDREETQYF.

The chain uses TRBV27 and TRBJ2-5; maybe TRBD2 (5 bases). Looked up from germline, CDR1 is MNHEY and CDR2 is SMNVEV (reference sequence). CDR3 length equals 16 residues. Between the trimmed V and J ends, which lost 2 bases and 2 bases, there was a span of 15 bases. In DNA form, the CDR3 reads TGTGCCAGCAGTTTAGGGTCTAGCAGTATACAAGAGACCCAGTACTTC. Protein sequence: CASSLGSSSIQETQYF.

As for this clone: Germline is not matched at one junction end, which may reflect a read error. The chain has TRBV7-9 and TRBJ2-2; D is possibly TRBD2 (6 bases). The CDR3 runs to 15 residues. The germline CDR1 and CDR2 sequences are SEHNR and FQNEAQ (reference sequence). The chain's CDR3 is CSSSLGTLLSGELFF. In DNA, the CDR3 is TGTTCCAGCAGCTTAGGGACTCTTTTGTCCGGGGAGCTGTTTTTT.

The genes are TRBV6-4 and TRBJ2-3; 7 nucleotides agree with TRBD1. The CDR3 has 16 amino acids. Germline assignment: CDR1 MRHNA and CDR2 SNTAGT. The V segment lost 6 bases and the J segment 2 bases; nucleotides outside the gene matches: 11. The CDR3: CASSPTGLEITDTQYF. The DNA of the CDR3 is TGTGCCAGCAGCCCGACAGGGTTGGAGATCACAGATACGCAGTATTTT.

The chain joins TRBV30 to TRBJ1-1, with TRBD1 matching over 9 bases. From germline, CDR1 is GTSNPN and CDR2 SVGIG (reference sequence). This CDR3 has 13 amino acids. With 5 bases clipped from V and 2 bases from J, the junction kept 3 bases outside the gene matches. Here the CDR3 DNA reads TGTGCCTGGGGACAGGGGACTAACACTGAAGCTTTCTTT. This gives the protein CAWGQGTNTEAFF.

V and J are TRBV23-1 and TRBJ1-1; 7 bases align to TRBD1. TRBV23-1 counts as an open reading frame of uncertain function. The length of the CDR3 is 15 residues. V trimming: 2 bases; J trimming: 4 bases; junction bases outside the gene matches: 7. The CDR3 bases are TGCGCCAGCAGTCAACAACAGGGGTTGTTCACTGAAGCTTTCTTT. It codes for CASSQQQGLFTEAFF.

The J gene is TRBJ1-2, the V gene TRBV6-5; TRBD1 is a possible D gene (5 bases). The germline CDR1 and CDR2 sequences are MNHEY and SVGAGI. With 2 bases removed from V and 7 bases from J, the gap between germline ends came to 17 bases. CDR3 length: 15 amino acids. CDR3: CASSYEQGSVRGYTF. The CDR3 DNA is TGTGCCAGCAGTTACGAGCAGGGCTCAGTGCGTGGCTACACCTTC.

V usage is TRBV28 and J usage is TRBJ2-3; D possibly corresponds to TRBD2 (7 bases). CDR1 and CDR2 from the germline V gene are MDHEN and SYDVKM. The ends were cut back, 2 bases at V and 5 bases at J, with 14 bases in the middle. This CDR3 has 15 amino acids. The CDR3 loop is CASSLPGGLVDTQYF. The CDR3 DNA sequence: TGTGCCAGCAGTTTACCGGGGGGCCTCGTAGATACGCAGTATTTT. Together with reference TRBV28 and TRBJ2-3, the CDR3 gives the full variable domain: DVKVTQSSRYLVKRTGEKVFLECVQDMDHENMFWYRQDPGLGLRLIYFSYDVKMKEKGDIPEGYSVSREKKERFSLILESASTNQTSMYLCASSLPGGLVDTQYFGPGTRLTVL.

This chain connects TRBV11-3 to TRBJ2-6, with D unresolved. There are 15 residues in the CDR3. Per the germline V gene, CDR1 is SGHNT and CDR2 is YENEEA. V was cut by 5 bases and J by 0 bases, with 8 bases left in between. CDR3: CASSPGVSGANVLTF. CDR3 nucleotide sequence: TGTGCCAGCAGCCCGGGTGTCTCTGGGGCCAACGTCCTGACTTTC.

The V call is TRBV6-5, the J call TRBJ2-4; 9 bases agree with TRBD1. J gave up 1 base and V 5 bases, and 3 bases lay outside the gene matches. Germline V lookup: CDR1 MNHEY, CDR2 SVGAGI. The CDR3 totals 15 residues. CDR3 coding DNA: TGTGCCAGCAGTCGGGACAGGGACGCCAAAAACATTCAGTACTTC. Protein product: CASSRDRDAKNIQYF.